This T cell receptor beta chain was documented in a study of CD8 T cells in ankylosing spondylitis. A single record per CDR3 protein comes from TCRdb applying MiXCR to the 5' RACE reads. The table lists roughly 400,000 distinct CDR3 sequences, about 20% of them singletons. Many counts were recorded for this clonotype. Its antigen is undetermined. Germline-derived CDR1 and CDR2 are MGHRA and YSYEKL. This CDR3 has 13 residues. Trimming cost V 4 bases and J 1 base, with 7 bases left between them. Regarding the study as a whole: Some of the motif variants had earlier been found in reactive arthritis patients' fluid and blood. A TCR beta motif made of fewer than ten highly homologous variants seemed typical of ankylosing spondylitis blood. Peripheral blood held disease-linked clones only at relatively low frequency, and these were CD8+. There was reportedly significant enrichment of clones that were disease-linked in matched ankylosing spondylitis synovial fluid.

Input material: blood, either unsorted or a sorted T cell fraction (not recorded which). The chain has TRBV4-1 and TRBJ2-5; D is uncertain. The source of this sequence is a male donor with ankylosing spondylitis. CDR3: CASSRLVQETQYF. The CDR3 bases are TGCGCCAGCAGCCGGTTGGTCCAAGAGACCCAGTACTTC.